The rows below give T cell receptor beta chains drawn from one sample of a study of blood T cell repertoires in COVID-19. Profiling relied on immunoSEQ multiplex PCR, and the TCRdb table lists in-frame clones only, not all of them. The sample has around 130,000 clones; approximately 80% are singletons. The specimen sequenced was peripheral blood. The receptors come from a woman between 55 and 75 years old with acute or convalescent COVID-19. Both conserved end residues are trimmed from each CDR3.

TRBV7-9	TRBJ2-1	ASSLSRTGPPGLI
TRBV5-1	TRBJ1-1	ASSRDRAVNTEAF
TRBV12-3/TRBV12-4	TRBJ1-2	ASSLVGGYGYT
TRBV6-4	TRBJ2-1	ASSPWGDRYNEQF
TRBV9	TRBJ2-7	ASSVGRGYYEQY
TRBV7-9	TRBJ1-1	ASSSKTGVPTEAF
TRBV5-6	TRBJ2-5	ASSLRGETQY
TRBV14	TRBJ1-5	ASSQTGNQPQH
TRBV19	TRBJ2-5	ASRGEQGGETQY
TRBV18	TRBJ1-5	ASSPKNLLGQEHQPQH
TRBV5-5	TRBJ1-1	ASSPRTTGTNTEAF
TRBV5-8	TRBJ2-5	ASPTWTSGIQETQY
TRBV29-1	TRBJ2-7	SVSSGTGSEQY
TRBV27	TRBJ1-1	ASSPLVRGGGTEAF
TRBV7-3	TRBJ1-1	ASSIGTAEAF
TRBV4-1	TRBJ1-5	ASSLTGGQPQH
TRBV19	TRBJ2-3	ASSVTSGGGDTQY
TRBV5-5	TRBJ2-7	ASSLRSLVYEQY
TRBV7-8	TRBJ2-3	ASSLDRVSADTQY
TRBV18	TRBJ1-2	ASSPTQQDYYGYT
TRBV6-5	TRBJ1-5	ASSYQAGVNQPQH
TRBV18	TRBJ1-4	ASSPQENEKLF
TRBV6-5	TRBJ2-5	ASSPWAEETQY